These T cell receptor beta chains were read from a single sample in a study of cytomegalovirus exposure and HLA in healthy donors. The protocol was immunoSEQ multiplex PCR, while the TCRdb copy is restricted to in-frame clones and leaves out a portion. The data show around 190,000 clones, with approximately 79% seen just once and 0.69% held by the top ten. Input material: PBMCs. These receptors all come from a woman aged 35 to 49 in good health and CMV-seronegative. Both conserved end residues are part of each CDR3. A D gene is named only where the DNA matches it firmly. Expanded clones are given a class, and other clones once, few, many or no size at all.

CDR3 length	D gene	clone size	V gene	J gene	CDR3 protein	CDR3 DNA
15	-	-	TRBV28	TRBJ1-1	CASSLSVLVNTEAFF	TGTGCCAGCAGTCTCAGTGTGCTGGTGAACACTGAAGCTTTCTTT
13	-	once	TRBV27	TRBJ2-1	CASSLGGSNEQFF	TGTGCCAGCAGTTTAGGAGGTAGCAATGAGCAGTTCTTC
16	TRBD2	-	TRBV7-8	TRBJ2-3	CASSLWTSGTTDTQYF	TGTGCCAGCAGCTTATGGACTAGCGGGACCACAGATACGCAGTATTTT
14	-	-	TRBV7-3	TRBJ1-1	CASSRTTGNTEAFF	TGTGCCAGCAGTCGGACAACTGGGAACACTGAAGCTTTCTTT
13	-	-	TRBV10-1	TRBJ1-1	CASRPSGQTEAFF	TGCGCCAGCAGACCCTCAGGTCAGACTGAAGCTTTCTTT
15	-	-	TRBV19	TRBJ2-1	CASRHKKGGYNEQFF	TGTGCCAGTAGACATAAAAAAGGGGGTTACAATGAGCAGTTCTTC
15	-	-	TRBV5-1	TRBJ1-2	CASSGPGLQVDGYTF	TGCGCCAGCAGCGGGCCGGGACTGCAGGTTGATGGCTACACCTTC
12	-	-	TRBV7-8	TRBJ1-2	CASSLQGYGYTF	TGTGCCAGCAGCCTGCAGGGGTATGGCTACACCTTC
19	TRBD1	-	TRBV9	TRBJ1-2	CASSVSSRGPGQGLDGYTF	TGTGCCAGCAGCGTATCATCGAGAGGACCGGGACAGGGCTTGGATGGCTACACCTTC
15	TRBD1	-	TRBV15	TRBJ1-1	CATSIRTGVSTEAFF	TGTGCCACCAGCATCCGTACAGGGGTAAGCACTGAAGCTTTCTTT
15	-	few	TRBV2	TRBJ1-4	CASSLTGATNEKLFF	TGTGCCAGCAGTTTGACGGGTGCAACTAATGAAAAACTGTTTTTT
16	TRBD1	-	TRBV7-9	TRBJ2-7	CASSPGPGTGLYEQYF	TGTGCCAGCAGCCCAGGACCTGGGACAGGATTATACGAGCAGTACTTC
14	-	-	TRBV7-2	TRBJ2-2	CASSLIRGGGELFF	TGTGCCAGCAGCTTAATCCGGGGTGGCGGGGAGCTGTTTTTT
17	TRBD2	-	TRBV5-1	TRBJ2-6	CASSPGGTGSGANVLTF	TGCGCCAGCAGCCCCGGGGGGACCGGGTCTGGGGCCAACGTCCTGACTTTC
13	TRBD1	-	TRBV19	TRBJ2-1	CASTGTALNEQFF	TGTGCCAGCACCGGGACAGCTCTCAATGAGCAGTTCTTC
13	-	-	TRBV15	TRBJ2-1	CATSRDRGNEQFF	TGTGCCACCAGCAGAGATAGGGGGAATGAGCAGTTCTTC
16	TRBD1	-	TRBV11-3	TRBJ2-1	CASSPQGASTYNEQFF	TGTGCCAGCAGCCCACAGGGGGCAAGTACCTACAATGAGCAGTTCTTC
15	TRBD2	-	TRBV7-2	TRBJ2-7	CASSAGTTFAYEQYF	TGTGCCAGCAGCGCAGGGACTACTTTCGCCTACGAGCAGTACTTC
16	-	-	TRBV29-1	TRBJ2-1	CSVEDPRRSSYNEQFF	TGCAGCGTTGAAGATCCCCGACGGAGCTCCTACAATGAGCAGTTCTTC
14	TRBD1	few	TRBV10-3	TRBJ1-5	CAISGTGERQPQHF	TGTGCCATCAGTGGCACAGGGGAACGTCAGCCCCAGCATTTT
17	-	-	TRBV5-6	TRBJ1-1	CASSPLAVMQGSTEAFF	TGTGCCAGCAGCCCCCTAGCCGTCATGCAGGGGAGCACTGAAGCTTTCTTT
13	-	few	TRBV19	TRBJ1-2	CASSMDTNYGYTF	TGTGCCAGTAGTATGGACACGAACTATGGCTACACCTTC
16	TRBD1	-	TRBV10-3	TRBJ2-6	CAISQTGTSGANVLTF	TGTGCCATCAGCCAGACAGGGACAAGCGGGGCCAACGTCCTGACTTTC
18	TRBD2	-	TRBV29-1	TRBJ2-4	CSVGNMGVGRVPLNIQYF	TGCAGCGTTGGGAATATGGGGGTAGGGAGGGTGCCTCTAAACATTCAGTACTTC
15	TRBD2	-	TRBV11-3	TRBJ2-5	CASSPPTSGYGTQYF	TGTGCCAGCAGCCCCCCGACTAGCGGGTACGGGACCCAGTACTTC
15	TRBD1	-	TRBV5-5	TRBJ1-5	CASSLVGQEDQPQHF	TGTGCCAGCAGCCTAGTAGGACAGGAAGATCAGCCCCAGCATTTT
13	-	few	TRBV21-1	TRBJ2-7	CAGNRGGPYEQYF	TGTGCCGGCAACAGGGGGGGTCCCTACGAGCAGTACTTC
16	TRBD1	-	TRBV15	TRBJ2-1	CATSRVVQGVYNEQFF	TGTGCCACCAGCAGAGTCGTCCAGGGGGTGTACAATGAGCAGTTCTTC
12	-	-	TRBV25-1	TRBJ2-1	CASSEWAGEQFF	TGTGCCAGCAGTGAATGGGCTGGTGAGCAGTTCTTC
14	-	few	TRBV6-4	TRBJ2-3	CASSSGALTDTQYF	TGTGCCAGCTCGAGTGGGGCCCTCACAGATACGCAGTATTTT
13	-	few	TRBV10-2	TRBJ2-5	CASSESYSMAQYF	TGCGCCAGCAGTGAGTCGTACTCGATGGCCCAGTACTTC
11	-	few	TRBV25-1	TRBJ2-3	CASSPTDTQYF	TGTGCCAGCAGTCCAACAGATACGCAGTATTTT
11	-	-	TRBV6-5	TRBJ2-5	CASRQLETQYF	TGTGCCAGCAGACAGCTTGAGACCCAGTACTTC
14	-	once	TRBV12-5	TRBJ1-2	CASGLAGAHYGYTF	TGTGCTAGTGGTTTAGCGGGGGCCCACTATGGCTACACCTTC
14	-	few	TRBV5-1	TRBJ1-4	CASSSPGEGEKLFF	TGCGCCAGCAGCTCTCCGGGGGAGGGTGAAAAACTGTTTTTT
13	-	-	TRBV5-6	TRBJ1-2	CASSLGGDYGYTF	TGTGCCAGCAGCTTGGGGGGCGACTATGGCTACACCTTC
12	-	-	TRBV29-1	TRBJ2-7	CSVGQSRNEQYF	TGCAGCGTTGGACAAAGCAGAAACGAGCAGTACTTC
18	-	-	TRBV27	TRBJ2-1	CASSFVGASGVLLNEQFF	TGTGCCAGCAGTTTCGTAGGAGCGTCGGGAGTGCTTCTCAATGAGCAGTTCTTC
19	TRBD1	-	TRBV5-1	TRBJ1-1	CASSSLGSMQGARMTEAFF	TGCGCCAGCAGCTCCCTCGGCTCGATGCAGGGGGCGAGGATGACTGAAGCTTTCTTT
15	TRBD1	-	TRBV19	TRBJ2-5	CASSIPTGLGETQYF	TGTGCCAGTAGTATCCCGACAGGGTTGGGAGAGACCCAGTACTTC
15	-	-	TRBV2	TRBJ2-7	CASSVEASRSYEQYF	TGTGCCAGCAGTGTTGAAGCCTCCCGATCCTACGAGCAGTACTTC
14	-	-	TRBV10-3	TRBJ1-1	CAISVRGVNTEAFF	TGTGCCATCAGTGTCAGGGGTGTGAACACTGAAGCTTTCTTT
13	-	-	TRBV5-4	TRBJ2-1	CASSLTRGGEQFF	TGTGCCAGCAGCCTGACTAGGGGGGGTGAGCAGTTCTTC
19	TRBD2	-	TRBV4-2	TRBJ2-3	CASSQVSGLAGGGADTQYF	TGTGCCAGCAGCCAAGTATCGGGACTAGCGGGAGGTGGGGCAGATACGCAGTATTTT
15	TRBD2	-	TRBV2	TRBJ2-5	CARSGTSGVTETQYF	TGTGCCAGGAGTGGGACTAGCGGGGTGACAGAGACCCAGTACTTC
16	TRBD2	-	TRBV2	TRBJ2-3	CASSGNRAGGPDTQYF	TGTGCCAGCAGTGGTAATCGAGCGGGGGGTCCAGATACGCAGTATTTT
13	-	-	TRBV19	TRBJ2-1	CASSIGGEDEQFF	TGTGCCAGTAGTATTGGAGGTGAGGATGAGCAGTTCTTC
14	-	-	TRBV5-6	TRBJ1-1	CASNPTGRRNEAFF	TGTGCCAGCAACCCTACAGGGAGACGGAATGAAGCTTTCTTT